One sample yielded the 32 T cell receptor beta chains listed below, sequenced in a study of identical twins. Via MiXCR, TCRdb re-called the 5' RACE reads, giving one row per CDR3 protein. The sample holds some 630,000 distinct CDR3 sequences, under 8.5% seen once. This sample was shared with a second study, whose subject was yellow fever vaccine responses in identical twins.

The sequencing sample was made of PBMCs. Receptors originate from a woman younger than 35 in good health.

This clonotype was seen a few times. The rearrangement links TRBV6-1 to TRBJ1-2, with D tentatively TRBD1 (6 bases). There are 15 residues in the CDR3. With 6 bases removed from V and 0 bases from J, the gap between germline ends came to 14 bases. Germline CDR1 reads MNHNS; CDR2 reads SASEGT. The CDR3 DNA sequence: TGTGCCAGCAGGCAGGGGACCCAAGCTAACTATGGCTACACCTTC. It translates to CASRQGTQANYGYTF.

This clonotype was detected only a few times. The chain couples TRBV6-1 to TRBJ1-1; D call uncertain. Trimming stripped 8 bases from V and 1 base from J, with 14 bases between. CDR1 and CDR2 from the germline V gene are MNHNS and SASEGT. The length of the CDR3 is 14 residues. In DNA, the CDR3 is TGTGCCAGCCTGGAGATACCGGGGAACACTGAAGCTTTCTTT. Translating gives CASLEIPGNTEAFF.

This clonotype was recorded a few times. The gene calls are TRBV5-1 and TRBJ1-2, with D possibly TRBD1 on 5 matching bases. V was trimmed by 2 bases and J by 4 bases, leaving 21 bases between them. The CDR3 runs to 17 residues. The germline gives CDR1 SGHRS, CDR2 YFSETQ. DNA for the CDR3: TGCGCCAGCAGCTTTGGGGTTTGGGGCAGAGGTAGCTATGGCTACACCTTC. Translation gives CASSFGVWGRGSYGYTF.

The chain joins TRBV9 to TRBJ2-3, with 9 bases matching TRBD2. Trimming at V came to 0 bases and at J to 5 bases, leaving 4 bases not matched to a gene. Germline V lookup: CDR1 SGDLS, CDR2 YYNGEE. This CDR3 comprises 15 residues. DNA for the CDR3: TGTGCCAGCAGCGTAGATGGTAGCGGGGGAGATACGCAGTATTTT. Protein sequence: CASSVDGSGGDTQYF.

CDR3 nucleotide sequence: TGTGCCAGCAGTTCGTATGGGAGGGCCATCGGGGAGCTGTTTTTT. This codes for CASSSYGRAIGELFF. This chain links TRBV12-3 or TRBV12-4 with TRBJ2-2; 7 bases match TRBD2. Losses at the gene ends were 4 bases for V and 7 bases for J; bases not matched to a gene: 9. The CDR3 is made up of 15 amino acids.

This clonotype was seen only a few times. At one end, the junction sequence differs from germline, possibly due to a read error. The chain couples TRBV6-5 to TRBJ2-4, with no clear D. CDR3 length: 13 residues. Germline-derived CDR1 and CDR2 are MNHEY and SVGAGI. The CDR3 coding sequence is TGTGCCAGCAATTTCATACCCACCGGGCTGCCTCACTTC. This gives the protein CASNFIPTGLPHF.

This clonotype was observed a few times. The rearrangement joins TRBV10-3 to TRBJ2-1, with 8 bases identical to TRBD2. The CDR3 totals 14 residues. After removal of 10 bases from V and 6 bases from J, the junction contained 11 bases not matched to a gene. CDR1 ENHRY and CDR2 SYGVKD come from the germline V gene. The chain's CDR3 is CATQRELATNEQFF. CDR3 DNA: TGTGCCACCCAGCGGGAGCTAGCTACCAATGAGCAGTTCTTC.

The V gene is TRBV20-1, the J gene TRBJ1-5; possibly TRBD1 for D (6 bases). Germline loops: CDR1 DFQATT, CDR2 SNEGSKA (reference sequence). Trimming left V 4 bases short and J 6 bases short, with 10 bases between. This CDR3 spans 12 amino acids. CDR3 in amino acids: CSATQGGQPQHF. Here the CDR3 DNA reads TGCAGTGCTACACAGGGAGGTCAGCCCCAGCATTTT.

This clonotype has only a few counts. The J gene is TRBJ2-5, the V gene TRBV20-1, with D perhaps matching TRBD1 (5 bases). V shed 5 bases and J shed 5 bases, with 9 bases lying between them. Germline values: CDR1 DFQATT, CDR2 SNEGSKA (reference sequence). The CDR3 is made up of 11 amino acids. This chain's CDR3 is CSAGAQETQYF. The DNA of the CDR3 is TGCAGTGCTGGGGCCCAGGAGACCCAGTACTTC.

V is TRBV5-1 and J is TRBJ1-1; 7 bases are a match to TRBD1. With 4 bases clipped from V and 0 bases from J, the junction kept 9 bases outside the gene matches. This CDR3 spans 16 amino acids. Germline assignment: CDR1 SGHRS and CDR2 YFSETQ. The DNA of the CDR3 is TGCGCCAGCAGCCCCCCGGGACAGTCCATGAACACTGAAGCTTTCTTT. Translated, it gives CASSPPGQSMNTEAFF.

This clonotype was seen repeatedly, ten times or more. J is TRBJ2-2 and V is TRBV10-3, with D possibly being TRBD1 (6 bases). V shed 6 bases and J shed 3 bases, with 14 bases lying between them. The germline CDR1 and CDR2 sequences are ENHRY and SYGVKD. This CDR3 contains 15 residues. CDR3 region: CAIRAGTTYTGELFF. The CDR3 nucleotides read TGTGCCATCAGGGCCGGGACAACATACACCGGGGAGCTGTTTTTT.

This chain links TRBV11-2 with TRBJ2-7; tentatively, D is TRBD1 (5 bases). This CDR3 is 15 amino acids long. Germline lookup yields CDR1 SGHAT and CDR2 FQNNGV. Trimming cost V 1 base and J 3 bases, with 13 bases left between them. CDR3 in amino acids: CASSLVSQGIYEQYV. DNA for the CDR3: TGTGCCAGCAGCTTAGTTTCGCAGGGAATCTACGAGCAGTACGTC.

The sample holds a few counts of this clonotype. The V and J genes are TRBV6-1 and TRBJ2-4; D ambiguous. V was pared by 5 bases and J by 5 bases, with 13 bases between. The CDR3 runs 14 residues. Germline loops: CDR1 MNHNS, CDR2 SASEGT. CDR3 loop: CASSPIDRQNIQYF. The CDR3 nucleotides read TGTGCCAGCAGTCCGATCGACCGGCAAAACATTCAGTACTTC.

The DNA of the CDR3 is TGTGCCAGCAGCCAATCGGCAGGAGGTAACGAGCAGTACTTC. Translation: CASSQSAGGNEQYF. The chain employs TRBV3-1 and TRBJ2-7, with D possibly TRBD2 on 5 matching bases. The CDR3 loop spans 14 amino acids. Trimming pared 2 bases from V and 5 bases from J, leaving 13 bases between. CDR1 is LGHDT and CDR2 is YNNKEL in the germline V gene (reference sequence).

This clonotype was counted at least ten times. This sequence joins TRBV12-3 or TRBV12-4 and TRBJ1-4, with TRBD1 matching 7 bases. CDR3 length equals 15 residues. V was pared by 9 bases and J by 4 bases, with 11 bases of the junction left unmatched. CDR3 bases: TGTGCCAGTACCCCCCGACAGGGCCATAATGAAAAACTGTTTTTT. It specifies CASTPRQGHNEKLFF.

This clonotype was seen more than once but under ten times. The chain is built from TRBV6-1 and TRBJ2-3; the D gene is possibly TRBD2 (6 bases). The CDR3 has 14 amino acids. V lost 6 bases, J lost 0 bases, and 10 bases lay in between. CDR1 is MNHNS and CDR2 is SASEGT in the germline V gene. CDR3 residues: CASRSGQSTDTQYF. The CDR3 nucleotides are TGTGCCAGCAGGAGCGGGCAGAGCACAGATACGCAGTATTTT.

This clonotype was observed a handful of times. The chain carries TRBV25-1 and TRBJ2-4; a possible D gene is TRBD1 (6 bases). This CDR3 contains 21 residues. V lost 2 bases to trimming and J lost 0 bases, with 26 bases between them. CDR1 and CDR2 from the germline V gene are MGHDK and SYGVNS. CDR3 coding DNA: TGTGCCAGCAGTGAAATTGGGTGGAGATTAGGACAGCTAATAGCCAAAAACATTCAGTACTTC. Translating gives CASSEIGWRLGQLIAKNIQYF.

This clonotype was seen more than once but under ten times. The CDR3 region is CASSYSRRTSGNTGELFF. The CDR3 coding sequence is TGTGCCAGCAGTTACTCGAGAAGGACTAGCGGCAACACCGGGGAGCTGTTTTTT. The J gene is TRBJ2-2, the V gene TRBV6-5, with 10 bases lining up with TRBD2. Germline CDR1 and CDR2: MNHEY and SVGAGI. This CDR3 comprises 18 residues. V gave up 0 bases and J gave up 2 bases; unmatched junction bases: 6.

This clonotype showed up many times. The chain is built from TRBV29-1 and TRBJ2-3, with D possibly being TRBD2 (5 bases). Germline V lookup: CDR1 SQVTM, CDR2 ANQGSEA. Trimming stripped 1 base from V and 4 bases from J, with 18 bases between. The CDR3 totals 16 residues. In DNA form, the CDR3 reads TGCAGCGTTGAAGTGGGGAGCATACTTCGGGCAGATACGCAGTATTTT. Encoded protein: CSVEVGSILRADTQYF.

The rearrangement uses TRBV5-1 and TRBJ2-1, with TRBD1 matching over 10 bases. With 4 bases clipped from V and 2 bases from J, the junction kept 9 bases outside the gene matches. CDR3 length: 17 residues. The germline V gene encodes CDR1 SGHRS and CDR2 YFSETQ. The CDR3 reads CASSRQGALTTYNEQFF. The DNA for the CDR3 is TGCGCCAGCAGCCGACAGGGGGCCCTAACAACCTACAATGAGCAGTTCTTC.

The V call is TRBV15, the J call TRBJ2-1, with D maybe TRBD1 (5 bases). Looked up from germline, CDR1 is LNHNV and CDR2 is YYDKDF (reference sequence). CDR3 length equals 14 residues. V shed 3 bases and J shed 9 bases, with 15 bases lying between them. The CDR3 sequence: CATSSVAGAFEQFF. The CDR3 coding sequence is TGTGCCACCAGCAGCGTTGCTGGGGCATTTGAGCAGTTCTTC.

Note on this clonotype: One end of the junction is discordant with germline, which a read error may explain. The genes are TRBV19 and TRBJ1-2; the D gene is possibly TRBD1 (6 bases). The CDR3 sequence is 14 residues long. Germline assignment: CDR1 LNHDA and CDR2 SQIVND (reference sequence). CDR3 amino acids: CASSLETGGDGYTF. The DNA for the CDR3 is TGTGCCAGTAGTTTAGAGACAGGAGGTGATGGCTACACCTTC.

V is TRBV6-2 or TRBV6-3 and J is TRBJ2-1; D call uncertain. This CDR3 comprises 15 residues. Germline CDR1 reads MNHEY; CDR2 reads SVGEGT. The V gene lost 1 base and the J gene lost 4 bases, with 11 bases spanning the gap. The CDR3: CASSYLAHGYNEQFF. The CDR3 DNA sequence: TGTGCCAGCAGTTACTTAGCCCATGGGTACAATGAGCAGTTCTTC.

The DNA for the CDR3 is TGTGCCACCAGCAGAGAGGGCAGGGGTTTTTCACCCCTCCACTTT. Translating it yields CATSREGRGFSPLHF. The gene calls are TRBV15 and TRBJ1-6; maybe TRBD1 (6 bases). In germline, CDR1 is LNHNV, CDR2 YYDKDF (reference sequence). V lost 0 bases and J lost 9, with 12 bases in between. The CDR3 is 15 residues long. Based on the CDR3 plus reference TRBV15 and TRBJ1-6, the full variable domain is DAMVIQNPRYQVTQFGKPVTLSCSQTLNHNVMYWYQQKSSQAPKLLFHYYDKDFNNEADTPDNFQSRRPNTSFCFLDIRSPGLGDTAMYLCATSREGRGFSPLHFGNGTRLTVT.

This clonotype came up many times. The chain recombines TRBV5-1 with TRBJ2-1; D gene ambiguous. The CDR3 is 15 amino acids. Per germline, CDR1 SGHRS and CDR2 YFSETQ. Trimming cost V 0 bases and J 0 bases, with 7 bases left between them. In DNA, the CDR3 is TGCGCCAGCAGCTTGGTTTTCAACTCCTACAATGAGCAGTTCTTC. It is translated as CASSLVFNSYNEQFF. Filled out from reference TRBV5-1 and TRBJ2-1, the complete variable domain reads KAGVTQTPRYLIKTRGQQVTLSCSPISGHRSVSWYQQTPGQGLQFLFEYFSETQRNKGNFPGRFSGRQFSNSRSEMNVSTLELGDSALYLCASSLVFNSYNEQFFGPGTRLTVL.

This clonotype appeared a few times. The chain combines TRBV4-2 with TRBJ2-3; D perhaps matches TRBD2 (5 bases). The CDR3 is made up of 16 amino acids. The V gene lost 0 bases and the J gene lost 2 bases, with 12 bases spanning the gap. Germline V lookup: CDR1 LGHNA, CDR2 YNFKEQ. In DNA form, the CDR3 reads TGTGCCAGCAGCCAAGATCGGGATCTGCACACAGATACGCAGTATTTT. Translated, it gives CASSQDRDLHTDTQYF.

This clonotype was counted a few times. The chain uses TRBV5-5 and TRBJ2-7, with 9 bases that match TRBD1. V lost 3 bases, J lost 9 bases, and 7 bases stayed unmatched. The CDR3 runs to 13 residues. Germline-derived CDR1 and CDR2 are SGHKS and YYEKEE (reference sequence). The CDR3 coding sequence is TGTGCCAGCAGCTACCCGGGACAGGGCGGGCAGTACTTC. It specifies CASSYPGQGGQYF.

Only a few counts were recorded for this clonotype. The chain is built from TRBV9 and TRBJ2-7; D gene uncertain. This CDR3 has 16 residues. Germline lookup yields CDR1 SGDLS and CDR2 YYNGEE. V lost 0 bases and J lost 7, with 20 bases in between. The CDR3 sequence: CASSVAPAAPSAEQYF. As DNA, the CDR3 is TGTGCCAGCAGCGTAGCCCCCGCAGCACCTTCTGCTGAGCAGTACTTC.

This clonotype has a handful of counts. V gene TRBV2 combines with J gene TRBJ1-1; tentatively, D is TRBD1 (5 bases). Germline V lookup: CDR1 SNHLY, CDR2 FYNNEI. V lost 6 bases and J lost 5, with 10 bases in between. CDR3 length: 12 residues. DNA for the CDR3: TGTGCCAGCAGGGGGGAGTTGACTGAAGCTTTCTTT. This sequence encodes CASRGELTEAFF.

This clonotype was detected many times. The chain carries TRBV27 and TRBJ2-7; a possible D gene is TRBD1 (5 bases). Germline V gene sequence: CDR1 MNHEY, CDR2 SMNVEV (reference sequence). The CDR3 contains 14 residues. Trimming took 3 bases from V and 3 from J, leaving 12 bases between them. CDR3 loop: CASSLGQTNYEQYF. CDR3 sequence (DNA): TGTGCCAGCAGTTTGGGGCAGACCAACTACGAGCAGTACTTC.

This clonotype was detected a few times. The chain employs TRBV24-1 and TRBJ2-1; D might be TRBD2 (5 bases). CDR1 is KGHDR, CDR2 SFDVKD, per germline. With 7 bases removed from V and 2 bases from J, the gap between germline ends came to 8 bases. CDR3 length: 13 residues. CDR3 sequence reads: CATRDWTYNEQFF. In DNA, the CDR3 is TGTGCCACCAGGGACTGGACCTACAATGAGCAGTTCTTC.

The V call is TRBV6-1, the J call TRBJ2-7; 8 nucleotides agree with TRBD1. CDR3 length equals 15 residues. In germline, CDR1 is MNHNS, CDR2 SASEGT. V was clipped by 6 bases and J by 0 bases; unmatched bases: 7. The CDR3: CASRKDRESSYEQYV. The CDR3 bases are TGTGCCAGCAGAAAGGACAGGGAAAGCTCCTACGAGCAGTACGTC.